The clone carrying this TCR beta chain was counted only a few times. Antigen specificity is unknown. This record comes from a study of vaccination effects on CD4 cells after COVID-19. Overall study: A few convalescent patients were sampled early and late after vaccination.

CDR1 MNHEY and CDR2 SVGAGI come from the germline V gene. CDR3 size: 15 residues. V shed 6 bases and J shed 5 bases, with 14 bases lying between them. Libraries were prepared by immunoSEQ multiplex PCR; TCRdb keeps only in-frame clonotypes and omits some of them. Among roughly 15,000 clones listed, around 78% were seen once. After expansion with viral peptide pools in the ViraFEST assay, antigen-specific CD4+ T cells were sequenced. At the end of roughly ten days of culture, CD4+ T cells were isolated. The person's infection with SARS-CoV-2, confirmed by PCR, took place between March and December 2020. The cohort was immunized with two doses of either the BNT162b2 or mRNA-1273 vaccine. About 1.8 million PBMC were seeded per well and grown in the presence of roughly 11 IU/ml IL-2 and roughly 9.9 ug/ml peptides.

The sequence was obtained from a human donor who had a prior SARS-CoV-2 infection. The V gene is TRBV6-5, the J gene TRBJ1-6; D not resolved. The material was CD4+ T cells from PBMCs cultured with HCoV-NL63 spike peptides, obtained after COVID-19 vaccination. The CDR3 coding sequence is TGTGCCAGCAGCGTGGGCAGGCCGGATAATTCACCCCTCCACTTT. Translated: CASSVGRPDNSPLHF.